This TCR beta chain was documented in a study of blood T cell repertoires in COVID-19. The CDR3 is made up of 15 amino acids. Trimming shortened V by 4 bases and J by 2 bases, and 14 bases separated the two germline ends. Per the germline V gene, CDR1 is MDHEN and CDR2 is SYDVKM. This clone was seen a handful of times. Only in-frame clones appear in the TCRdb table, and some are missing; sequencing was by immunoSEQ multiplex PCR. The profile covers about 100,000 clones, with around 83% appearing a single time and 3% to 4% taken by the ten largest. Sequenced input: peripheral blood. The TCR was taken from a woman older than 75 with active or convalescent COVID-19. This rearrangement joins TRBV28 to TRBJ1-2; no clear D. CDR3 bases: TGTGCCAGCAGTTCTACCGGGATTGTCAACTATGGCTACACCTTC. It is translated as CASSSTGIVNYGYTF.